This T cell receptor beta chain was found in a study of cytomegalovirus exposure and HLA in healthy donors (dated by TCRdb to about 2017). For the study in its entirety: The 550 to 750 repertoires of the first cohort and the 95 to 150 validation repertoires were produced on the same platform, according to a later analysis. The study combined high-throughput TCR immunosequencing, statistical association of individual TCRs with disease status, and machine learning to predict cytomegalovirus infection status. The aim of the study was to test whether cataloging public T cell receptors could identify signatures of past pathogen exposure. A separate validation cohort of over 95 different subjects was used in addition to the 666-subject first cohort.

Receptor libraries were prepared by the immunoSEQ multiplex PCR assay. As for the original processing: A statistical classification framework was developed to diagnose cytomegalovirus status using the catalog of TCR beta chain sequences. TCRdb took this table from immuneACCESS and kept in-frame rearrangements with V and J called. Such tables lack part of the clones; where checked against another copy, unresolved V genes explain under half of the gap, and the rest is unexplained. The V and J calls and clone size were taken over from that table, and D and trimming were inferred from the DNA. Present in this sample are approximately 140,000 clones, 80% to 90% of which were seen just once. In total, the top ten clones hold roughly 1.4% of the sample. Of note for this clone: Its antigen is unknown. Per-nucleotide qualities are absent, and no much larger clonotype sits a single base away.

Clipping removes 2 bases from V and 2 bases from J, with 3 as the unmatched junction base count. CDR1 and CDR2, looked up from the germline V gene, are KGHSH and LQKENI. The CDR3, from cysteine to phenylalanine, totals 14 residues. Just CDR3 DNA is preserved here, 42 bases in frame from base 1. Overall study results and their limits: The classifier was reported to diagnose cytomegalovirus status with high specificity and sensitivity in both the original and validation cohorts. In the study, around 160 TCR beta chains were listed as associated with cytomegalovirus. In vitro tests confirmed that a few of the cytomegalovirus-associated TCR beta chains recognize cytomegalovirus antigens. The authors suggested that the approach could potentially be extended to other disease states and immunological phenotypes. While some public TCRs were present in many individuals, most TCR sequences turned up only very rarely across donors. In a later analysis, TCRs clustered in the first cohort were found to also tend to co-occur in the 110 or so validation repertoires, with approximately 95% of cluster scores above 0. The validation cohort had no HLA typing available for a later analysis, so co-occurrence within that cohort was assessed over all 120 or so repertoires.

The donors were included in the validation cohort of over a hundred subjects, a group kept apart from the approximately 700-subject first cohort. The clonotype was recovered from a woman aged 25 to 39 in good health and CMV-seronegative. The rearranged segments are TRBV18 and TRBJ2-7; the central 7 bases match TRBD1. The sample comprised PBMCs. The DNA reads TGTGCCAGCTCACCAAGGGACAGCGCCTACGAGCAGTACTTC. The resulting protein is CASSPRDSAYEQYF.